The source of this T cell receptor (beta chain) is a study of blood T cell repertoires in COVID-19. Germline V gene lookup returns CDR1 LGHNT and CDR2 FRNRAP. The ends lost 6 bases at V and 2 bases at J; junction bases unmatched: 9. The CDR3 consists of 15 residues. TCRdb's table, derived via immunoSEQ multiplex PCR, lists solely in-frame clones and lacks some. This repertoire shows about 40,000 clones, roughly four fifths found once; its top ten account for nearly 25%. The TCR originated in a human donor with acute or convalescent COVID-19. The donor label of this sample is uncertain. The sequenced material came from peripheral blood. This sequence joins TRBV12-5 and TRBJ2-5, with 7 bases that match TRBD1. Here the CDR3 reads CASGPPRQGQETQYF. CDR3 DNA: TGTGCTAGTGGCCCCCCCCGACAGGGTCAAGAGACCCAGTACTTC.